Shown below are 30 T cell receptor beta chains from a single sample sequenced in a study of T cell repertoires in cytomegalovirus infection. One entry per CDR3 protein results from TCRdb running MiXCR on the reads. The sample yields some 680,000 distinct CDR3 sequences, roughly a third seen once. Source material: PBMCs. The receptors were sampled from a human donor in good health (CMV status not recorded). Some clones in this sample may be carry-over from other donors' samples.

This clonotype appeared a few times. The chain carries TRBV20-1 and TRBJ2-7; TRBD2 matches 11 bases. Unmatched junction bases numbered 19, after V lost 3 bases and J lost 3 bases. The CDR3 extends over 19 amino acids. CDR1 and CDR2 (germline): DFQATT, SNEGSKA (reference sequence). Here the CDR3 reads CSASGSGAPGTSGLYEQYF. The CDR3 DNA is TGCAGTGCTAGCGGGTCAGGGGCTCCCGGGACTAGCGGTCTCTACGAGCAGTACTTC.

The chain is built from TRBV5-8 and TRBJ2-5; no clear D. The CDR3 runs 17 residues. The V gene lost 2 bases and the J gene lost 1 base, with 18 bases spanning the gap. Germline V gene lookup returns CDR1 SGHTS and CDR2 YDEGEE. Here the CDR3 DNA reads TGTGCCAGCAGCTTTGTCTACAGACGGTCAATCCAAGAGACCCAGTACTTC. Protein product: CASSFVYRRSIQETQYF.

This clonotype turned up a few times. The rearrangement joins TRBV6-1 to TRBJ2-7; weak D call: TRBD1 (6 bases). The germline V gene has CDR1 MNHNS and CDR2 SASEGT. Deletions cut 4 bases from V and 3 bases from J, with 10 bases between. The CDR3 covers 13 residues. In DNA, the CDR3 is TGTGCCAGCAGTGTAGGACAGTTCTACGAGCAGTACTTC. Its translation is CASSVGQFYEQYF.

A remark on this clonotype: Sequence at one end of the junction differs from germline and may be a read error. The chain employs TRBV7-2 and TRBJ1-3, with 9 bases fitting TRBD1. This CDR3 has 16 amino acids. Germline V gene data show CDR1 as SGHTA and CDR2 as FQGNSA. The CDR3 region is CASTQPGQGSGTTLYF. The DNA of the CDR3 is TGTGCCAGCACCCAGCCGGGACAGGGCTCTGGAACCACCCTATATTTT.

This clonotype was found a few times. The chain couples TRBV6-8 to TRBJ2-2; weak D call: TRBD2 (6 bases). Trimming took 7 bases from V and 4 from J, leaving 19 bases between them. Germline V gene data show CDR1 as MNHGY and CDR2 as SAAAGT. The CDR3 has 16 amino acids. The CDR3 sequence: CASNPGLLGPTGELFF. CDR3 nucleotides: TGTGCCAGCAACCCGGGACTCCTGGGCCCCACCGGGGAGCTGTTTTTT.

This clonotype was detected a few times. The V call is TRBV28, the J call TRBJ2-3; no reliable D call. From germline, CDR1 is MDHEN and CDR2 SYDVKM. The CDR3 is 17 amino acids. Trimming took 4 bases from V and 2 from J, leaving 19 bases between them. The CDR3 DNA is TGTGCCAGCAGTTCCCCCGGGTCGAAATGGCTCACAGATACGCAGTATTTT. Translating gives CASSSPGSKWLTDTQYF.

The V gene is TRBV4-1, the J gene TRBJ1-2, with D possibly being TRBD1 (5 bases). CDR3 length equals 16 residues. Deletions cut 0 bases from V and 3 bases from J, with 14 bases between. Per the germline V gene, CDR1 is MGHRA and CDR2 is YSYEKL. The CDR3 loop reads CASSQEQGASDYGYTF. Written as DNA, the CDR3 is TGCGCCAGCAGCCAAGAGCAGGGCGCTTCTGACTATGGCTACACCTTC.

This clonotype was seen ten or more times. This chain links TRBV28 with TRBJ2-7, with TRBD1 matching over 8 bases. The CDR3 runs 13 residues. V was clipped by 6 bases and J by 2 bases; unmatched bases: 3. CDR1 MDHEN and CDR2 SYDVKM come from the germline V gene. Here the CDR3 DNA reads TGTGCCAGCAGCCGGACAGGGACCTACGAGCAGTACTTC. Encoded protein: CASSRTGTYEQYF. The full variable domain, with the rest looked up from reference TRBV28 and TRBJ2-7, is DVKVTQSSRYLVKRTGEKVFLECVQDMDHENMFWYRQDPGLGLRLIYFSYDVKMKEKGDIPEGYSVSREKKERFSLILESASTNQTSMYLCASSRTGTYEQYFGPGTRLTVT.

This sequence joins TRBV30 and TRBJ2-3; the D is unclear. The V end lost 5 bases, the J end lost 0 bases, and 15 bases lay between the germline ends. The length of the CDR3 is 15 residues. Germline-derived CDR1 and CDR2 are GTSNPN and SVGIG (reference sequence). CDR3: CAWGDRAASTDTQYF. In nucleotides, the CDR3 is TGTGCCTGGGGAGATAGGGCAGCGAGCACAGATACGCAGTATTTT.

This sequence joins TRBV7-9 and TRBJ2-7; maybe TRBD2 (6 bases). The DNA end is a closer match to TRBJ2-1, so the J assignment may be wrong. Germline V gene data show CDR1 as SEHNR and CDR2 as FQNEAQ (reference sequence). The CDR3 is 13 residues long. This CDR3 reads CASSLTGAYEQFF. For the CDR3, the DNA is TGTGCCAGCAGCTTGACGGGAGCCTACGAGCAGTTCTTC.

Written as DNA, the CDR3 is TGCGCCAGCAGTTCTGGACTAGCGGGGGGATCGACAGATACGCAGTATTTT. Its translation: CASSSGLAGGSTDTQYF. The J gene is TRBJ2-3, the V gene TRBV5-1, with 14 bases identical to TRBD2. The CDR3 covers 17 residues. V shed 5 bases and J 3 bases; nucleotides not matched to a gene: 8. Per germline, CDR1 SGHRS and CDR2 YFSETQ.

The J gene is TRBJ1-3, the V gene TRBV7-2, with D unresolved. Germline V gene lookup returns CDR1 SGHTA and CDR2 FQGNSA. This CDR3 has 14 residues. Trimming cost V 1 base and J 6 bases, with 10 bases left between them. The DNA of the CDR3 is TGTGCCAGCAGCTTAGGATACGTAGTAAACACCATATATTTT. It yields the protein CASSLGYVVNTIYF.

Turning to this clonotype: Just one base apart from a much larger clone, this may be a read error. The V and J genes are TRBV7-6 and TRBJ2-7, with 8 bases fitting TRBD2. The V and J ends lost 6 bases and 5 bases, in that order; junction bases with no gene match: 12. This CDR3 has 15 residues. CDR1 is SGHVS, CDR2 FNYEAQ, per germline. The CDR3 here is CASSPERGRPNEQYF. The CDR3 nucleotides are TGTGCCAGCAGTCCTGAGCGGGGGAGGCCCAACGAGCAGTACTTC.

In nucleotides, the CDR3 is TGTGCCAGCAGCGTAGGGTGGCAGCCGAACACTGAAGCTTTCTTT. It encodes CASSVGWQPNTEAFF. The gene calls are TRBV9 and TRBJ1-1; no firm D call. The CDR3 sequence is 15 residues long. The germline CDR1 and CDR2 sequences are SGDLS and YYNGEE. V shed 0 bases and J shed 1 base, with 10 bases lying between them. Combining the CDR3 with reference TRBV9 and TRBJ1-1 gives the whole variable domain DSGVTQTPKHLITATGQRVTLRCSPRSGDLSVYWYQQSLDQGLQFLIQYYNGEERAKGNILERFSAQQFPDLHSELNLSSLELGDSALYFCASSVGWQPNTEAFFGQGTRLTVV.

The CDR3 spells CASSPRIGHGVETQYF. The CDR3 DNA reads TGTGCCAGCAGCCCACGGATAGGACATGGCGTAGAGACCCAGTACTTC. This chain links TRBV7-2 with TRBJ2-5; weak D call: TRBD1 (5 bases). The V end lost 5 bases, the J end lost 4 bases, and 20 bases lay between the germline ends. The CDR3 is 16 amino acids. Germline CDR1 and CDR2: SGHTA and FQGNSA.

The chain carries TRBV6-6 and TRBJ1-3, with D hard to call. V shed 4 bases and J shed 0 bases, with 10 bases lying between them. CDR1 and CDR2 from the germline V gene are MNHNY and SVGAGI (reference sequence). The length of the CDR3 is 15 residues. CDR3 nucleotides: TGTGCCAGCAGTTCTGGGGTGGTCTCTGGAAACACCATATATTTT. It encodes CASSSGVVSGNTIYF.

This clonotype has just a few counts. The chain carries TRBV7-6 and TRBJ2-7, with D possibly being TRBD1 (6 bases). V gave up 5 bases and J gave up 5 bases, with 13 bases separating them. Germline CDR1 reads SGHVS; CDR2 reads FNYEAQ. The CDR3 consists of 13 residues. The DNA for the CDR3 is TGTGCCAGCAGCCATGGACAGTTCCACGAGCAGTACTTC. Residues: CASSHGQFHEQYF.

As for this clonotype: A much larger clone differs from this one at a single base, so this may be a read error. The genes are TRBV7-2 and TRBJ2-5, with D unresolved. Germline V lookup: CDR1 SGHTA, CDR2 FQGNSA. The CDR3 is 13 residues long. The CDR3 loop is CVSSLQFLETQYF. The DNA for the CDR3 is TGTGTCAGCAGCTTACAGTTTTTAGAGACCCAGTACTTC.

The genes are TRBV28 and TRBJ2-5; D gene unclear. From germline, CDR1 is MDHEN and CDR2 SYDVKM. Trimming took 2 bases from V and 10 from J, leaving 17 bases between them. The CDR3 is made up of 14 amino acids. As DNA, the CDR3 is TGTGCCAGCAGTTTAGTCACCTCCCTCGGAGACCAGTACTTC. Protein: CASSLVTSLGDQYF.

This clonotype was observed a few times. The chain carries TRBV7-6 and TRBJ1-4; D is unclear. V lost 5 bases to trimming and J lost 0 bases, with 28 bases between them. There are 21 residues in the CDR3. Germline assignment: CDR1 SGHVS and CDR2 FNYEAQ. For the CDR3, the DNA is TGTGCCAGCAGCCCCCTCTTAAGGCTGGTGTGGACGCACGCAACTAATGAAAAACTGTTTTTT. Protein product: CASSPLLRLVWTHATNEKLFF.

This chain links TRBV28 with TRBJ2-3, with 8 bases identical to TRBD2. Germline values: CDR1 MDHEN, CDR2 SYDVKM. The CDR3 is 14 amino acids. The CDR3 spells CDTRPGGPTDTQYF. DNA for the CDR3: TGTGACACCCGTCCGGGGGGGCCTACAGATACGCAGTATTTT.

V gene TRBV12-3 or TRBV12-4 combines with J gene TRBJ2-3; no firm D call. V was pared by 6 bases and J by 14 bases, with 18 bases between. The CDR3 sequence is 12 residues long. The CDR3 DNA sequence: TGTGCCAGCAGCCAAAAACTAATTCATCGGTATTTT. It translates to CASSQKLIHRYF.

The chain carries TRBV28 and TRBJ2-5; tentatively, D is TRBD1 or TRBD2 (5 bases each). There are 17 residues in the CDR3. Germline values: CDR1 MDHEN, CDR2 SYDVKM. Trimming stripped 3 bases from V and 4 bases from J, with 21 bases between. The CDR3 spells CASSFLWAGRLAETQYF. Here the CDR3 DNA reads TGTGCCAGCAGTTTCCTGTGGGCAGGGAGATTAGCAGAGACCCAGTACTTC.

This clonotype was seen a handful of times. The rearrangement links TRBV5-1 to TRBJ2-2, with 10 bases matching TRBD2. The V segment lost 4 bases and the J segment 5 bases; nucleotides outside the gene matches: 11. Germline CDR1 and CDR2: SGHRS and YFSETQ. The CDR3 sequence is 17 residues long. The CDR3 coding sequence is TGCGCCAGCAGCGCTAGCGGGAGTAAAGGTTCGACCGGGGAGCTGTTTTTT. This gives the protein CASSASGSKGSTGELFF.

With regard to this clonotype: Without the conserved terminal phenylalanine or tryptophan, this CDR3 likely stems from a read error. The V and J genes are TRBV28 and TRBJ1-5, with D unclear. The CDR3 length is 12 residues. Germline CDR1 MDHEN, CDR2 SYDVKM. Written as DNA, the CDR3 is TGTGACAGCAGTCCCCCCCTTCAGCCCCAGCATTGT. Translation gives CDSSPPLQPQHC.

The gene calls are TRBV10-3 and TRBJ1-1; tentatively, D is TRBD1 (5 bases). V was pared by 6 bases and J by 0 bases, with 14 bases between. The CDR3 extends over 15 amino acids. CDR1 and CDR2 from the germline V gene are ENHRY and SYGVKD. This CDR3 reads CAISSRQTMNTEAFF. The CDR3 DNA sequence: TGTGCCATCAGCTCTCGACAGACCATGAACACTGAAGCTTTCTTT.

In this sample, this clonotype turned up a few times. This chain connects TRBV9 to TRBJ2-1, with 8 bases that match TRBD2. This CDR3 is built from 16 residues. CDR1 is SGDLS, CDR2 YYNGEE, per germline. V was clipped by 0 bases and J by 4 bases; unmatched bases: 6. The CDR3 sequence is CASSVAWRGVYNEQFF. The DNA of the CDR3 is TGTGCCAGCAGCGTAGCATGGCGGGGGGTATACAATGAGCAGTTCTTC.

CDR3 nucleotide sequence: TGTGCCAGCAGTTTTGGGACCCGACTACCCTCTGGAAACACCATATATTTT. Translated: CASSFGTRLPSGNTIYF. The chain links TRBV12-3 or TRBV12-4 to TRBJ1-3; tentative D call: TRBD1 (5 bases). The CDR3 is 17 amino acids. V was cut by 3 bases and J by 0 bases, with 15 bases left in between.

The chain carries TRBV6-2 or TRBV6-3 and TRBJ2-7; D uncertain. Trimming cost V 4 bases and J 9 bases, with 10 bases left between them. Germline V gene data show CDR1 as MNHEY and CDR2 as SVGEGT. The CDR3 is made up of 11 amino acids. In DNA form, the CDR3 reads TGTGCCAGCAGTTCGCCGTCGGCGCAGTACTTC. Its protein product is CASSSPSAQYF.

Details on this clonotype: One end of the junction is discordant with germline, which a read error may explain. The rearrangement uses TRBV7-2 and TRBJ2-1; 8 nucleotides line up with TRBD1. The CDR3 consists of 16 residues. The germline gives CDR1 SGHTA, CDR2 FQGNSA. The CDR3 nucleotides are TGTGCCAGCCGCTTAGTGGCAGGGGGCCAGGGCAATGAGCAGTTCTTC. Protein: CASRLVAGGQGNEQFF.